This T cell receptor (beta chain) was retrieved from a study of OX40 agonist ivuxolimab in advanced cancers. Overall study: Checkpoint inhibitors had been given previously to roughly 40% of patients. Findings and limits, study-wide: Some of the nonresponding patients also showed low levels of normalized T-cell clonal expansion. The authors did not determine the antigen specificity of the expanded peripheral T cells. At 0.1 to 3.0 mg/kg, CD4+ and CD8+ blood T cells expanded clonally by week 6.

The V gene lost 2 bases and the J gene lost 3 bases, with 11 bases spanning the gap. Germline assignment: CDR1 SGHAT and CDR2 FQNNGV. CDR3 size: 16 residues. The method was immunoSEQ multiplex PCR; TCRdb's version includes in-frame clones alone and lacks a portion of them. The table lists about 43,000 clones, 75% to 90% of them singletons. For this clone: Its antigen is undetermined.

Sequenced here: CD4+ or CD8+ T cells sorted from blood, sampled in a trial of the OX40 agonist ivuxolimab. The chain combines TRBV11-2 with TRBJ2-6; D may be TRBD1 or TRBD2 (5 bases each). This clonotype was obtained from an adult with an advanced solid tumor such as melanoma, head and neck, liver or kidney cancer. The DNA of the CDR3 is TGTGCCAGCAGCTTACAGGGCGGAGGTGGGGCCAACGTCCTGACTTTC. Translation gives CASSLQGGGGANVLTF.